This T cell receptor (beta chain) derives from a study of glioma-infiltrating T cells (dated by TCRdb to 2016 to 2018). With respect to the entire study: Sequencing of TCR alpha- and beta-chain repertoires was performed on glioma tissue, on non-neoplastic brain tissue, and on matched peripheral blood mononuclear cells. Each tissue-infiltrating repertoire was compared with the same patient's peripheral blood repertoire to measure divergence between tissue and blood T-cell populations. Three low-grade glioma patients, fewer than 10 primary glioblastoma patients and three non-glioma patients contributing non-neoplastic brain tissue were included in the paired cohort. Summary of the overall study and its limitations: Only a very small number of CDR3 sequences turned up in both tissue and blood, a result put down to high CDR3 diversity combined with limited sampling. Group comparisons were based on small numbers of patients: three non-neoplastic, three low-grade glioma and about eight glioblastoma patients. VJ-independent divergence between tissue and blood was found to be below expectation in non-neoplastic patients but above expectation in all gliomas, particularly low-grade gliomas.

The iRepertoire nested amplicon-rescue multiplex PCR (arm-PCR) platform was used to amplify TCR alpha and beta CDR3 regions from RNA. The input for one-step reverse transcription and amplification was roughly 100-400 ng of tissue mRNA or PBMC total RNA. Following bead purification, Illumina adapters were added through a secondary multiplex PCR, and the libraries were then gel-purified between 200 and 400 bp. Demultiplexing relied on internal 6-nucleotide barcodes carried by the libraries. Libraries were sequenced on an Illumina MiSeq with 2x220 or 2x250 nucleotide paired-end reads. In the original analysis: FLASH 1.2.11 was used to merge paired reads, and BWA-MEM then aligned the reads to the GRCh37 human genome before TRA and TRB reads were extracted. An IMGT-derived reference of cassette sequences and CDR3 motifs, with pseudogenes included, was used for V and J assignment. Reads were translated in three frames, and productive CDR3s were defined by a C…FGXG motif without stop codons. Unique combinations of V-J cassette pair and CDR3 amino acid sequence were defined as clonotypes. Filtering of reads was based on Hamming distance, with the threshold set by the sequence error rate of each sample in mapped regions. Using fastp trimming at Q25 and MiXCR clonotype assembly, TCRdb reanalyzed the public sequencing data and kept in-frame beta chains. Every entry covers one CDR3 protein and lists the most common genes and DNA from its rows. These V and J calls originate from TCRdb's pipeline instead of the authors' own analysis. Recorded for this sample are some 130,000 distinct CDR3 sequences; under 25% of them occurred a single time. The ten largest clones capture 27% of the sample.

From the germline V gene (reference sequence), CDR1 is LNHNV and CDR2 is YYDKDF. Inclusive of the bounding cysteine and phenylalanine, the CDR3 is 16 residues long. The sequence is cut down to CDR3 DNA, 48 bases in frame from base 1. V is cut by 8 bases and J by 3 bases, and the space between the germline ends is 22 bases. Concerning this clonotype itself: Its antigen has not been determined. No qualities accompany the bases; no much larger clone lies one base away.

The clonotype comes from a human donor with low-grade glioma or glioblastoma, undergoing nonglioma brain surgery, or in good health (not recorded which). Material: glioma tissue, nonneoplastic brain tissue, or PBMCs (not recorded which). Recombination linked TRBV15 to TRBJ2-5; matching of 7 bases hints at TRBD2 as the D gene. The CDR3 region has the sequence CATGLGAGEGEETQYF. The nucleotides are TGTGCCACCGGCTTGGGTGCAGGGGAGGGGGAAGAGACCCAGTACTTC.